These 14 T cell receptor beta chains originate from one sample sequenced in a study of chemoradiotherapy in HPV16-positive cancers (dated by TCRdb to between 2021 and 2023). The method behind the library was the immunoSEQ multiplex PCR assay. The immuneACCESS repertoire file appears here via TCRdb, limited to in-frame rearrangements. These files lack a portion of the clones; in checked studies, under half of the deficit traces to unresolved V genes, and the cause of the others is not known. This sample has just over 6,000 clones in its table, and around 70% of those were observed once. The biggest ten clones account for roughly 30% of the sample. The source material was tumor tissue, sampled from a patient who underwent chemoradiotherapy. These TCRs come from a human donor with HPV-associated anogenital cancer.

J is TRBJ2-1 and V is TRBV10-1; TRBD2 aligns across 7 bases. The CDR3 length is 16 residues. Trimming took 0 bases from V and 4 from J; bases not matched to a gene: 6. Germline CDR1 is WNHNN and CDR2 is SYGVQD (reference sequence). The CDR3 spells CASSESFTSVYNEQFF. CDR3 nucleotides: TGCGCCAGCAGTGAGTCTTTTACTAGCGTATACAATGAGCAGTTCTTC.

This clone was counted only a few times. The chain recombines TRBV28 with TRBJ1-5; D not resolved. V was cut by 6 bases and J by 6 bases, with 24 bases left in between. The CDR3 is made up of 17 amino acids. The germline V gene has CDR1 MDHEN and CDR2 SYDVKM. This CDR3 reads CASSAVKEGEVGQPQHF. The DNA of the CDR3 is TGTGCCAGCAGCGCAGTAAAGGAGGGTGAGGTTGGTCAGCCCCAGCATTTT.

This chain connects TRBV27 to TRBJ1-5; 8 nucleotides agree with TRBD1. The CDR3 is 15 residues long. From germline, CDR1 is MNHEY and CDR2 SMNVEV (reference sequence). V was pared by 6 bases and J by 1 base, with 5 bases of the junction left unmatched. The CDR3 sequence is CASSPWTGSNQPQHF. The CDR3, as DNA: TGTGCCAGCAGCCCTTGGACAGGGAGCAATCAGCCCCAGCATTTT.

The gene calls are TRBV9 and TRBJ2-3, with TRBD2 identical over 10 bases. Germline CDR1 SGDLS, CDR2 YYNGEE. V lost 0 bases to trimming and J lost 5 bases; unmatched junction nucleotides: 3. This CDR3 comprises 15 residues. CDR3 sequence reads: CASSVGAGGVDTQYF. The DNA for the CDR3 is TGTGCCAGCAGCGTAGGAGCGGGAGGGGTAGATACGCAGTATTTT.

This clone showed up just once. This chain uses TRBV7-9 with TRBJ1-1; maybe TRBD1 (5 bases). The CDR3 extends over 15 amino acids. Germline CDR1 reads SEHNR; CDR2 reads FQNEAQ (reference sequence). Trimming removed 0 bases from V and 7 bases from J, with 15 bases in between. As DNA, the CDR3 is TGTGCCAGCAGCTTAGCGCCATTTCAGGGAGATGAAGCTTTCTTT. Translating it yields CASSLAPFQGDEAFF.

This clone has a handful of counts. V and J are TRBV7-9 and TRBJ1-4; 8 nucleotides line up with TRBD1. The CDR3 has 15 amino acids. V lost 5 bases, J lost 4 bases, and 6 bases stayed unmatched. Germline V gene lookup returns CDR1 SEHNR and CDR2 FQNEAQ (reference sequence). The CDR3 sequence is CASSPGTGLNEKLFF. The CDR3 coding sequence is TGTGCCAGCAGCCCCGGGACAGGCCTTAATGAAAAACTGTTTTTT.

CDR3 in DNA: TGCGCCAGCAGCTTGTATTCTGGTCCCCGGCGTCACGAAGCTTTCTTT. Residues: CASSLYSGPRRHEAFF. The chain recombines TRBV5-1 with TRBJ1-1, with D uncertain. V was trimmed by 1 base and J by 8 bases, leaving 21 bases between them. This CDR3 spans 16 amino acids. CDR1 and CDR2 (germline): SGHRS, YFSETQ.

This rearrangement joins TRBV7-9 to TRBJ1-1; D is unclear. The CDR3 length is 12 residues. The V gene lost 10 bases and the J gene lost 1 base, with 10 bases spanning the gap. Germline CDR1 and CDR2: SEHNR and FQNEAQ (reference sequence). The CDR3 DNA reads as TGTGCCATCAACACAGCGAACACTGAAGCTTTCTTT. This encodes CAINTANTEAFF. Using reference TRBV7-9 and TRBJ1-1 for the parts outside the CDR3, the full variable domain is DTGVSQNPRHKITKRGQNVTFRCDPISEHNRLYWYRQTLGQGPEFLTYFQNEAQLEKSRLLSDRFSAERPKGSFSTLEIQRTEQGDSAMYLCAINTANTEAFFGQGTRLTVV.

The chain recombines TRBV30 with TRBJ2-3, with 7 bases lining up with TRBD2. V shed 5 bases and J 1 base; nucleotides not matched to a gene: 6. The CDR3 runs 14 residues. From germline, CDR1 is GTSNPN and CDR2 SVGIG (reference sequence). CDR3 sequence (DNA): TGTGCCTGGGTCGCTAGCGGACGCACAGATACGCAGTATTTT. Protein sequence: CAWVASGRTDTQYF. The full variable domain, in which reference TRBV30 and TRBJ2-3 provide the parts outside the CDR3, is SQTIHQWPATLVQPVGSPLSLECTVEGTSNPNLYWYRQAAGRGLQLLFYSVGIGQISSEVPQNLSASRPQDRQFILSSKKLLLSDSGFYLCAWVASGRTDTQYFGPGTRLTVL.

The chain links TRBV25-1 to TRBJ2-7; 9 nucleotides match TRBD2. Germline lookup yields CDR1 MGHDK and CDR2 SYGVNS. The CDR3 consists of 16 residues. V trimming: 4 bases; J trimming: 5 bases; junction bases outside the gene matches: 12. CDR3 protein: CASSVLAGSGVHEQYF. The DNA of the CDR3 is TGTGCCAGCAGTGTTCTAGCGGGAAGTGGGGTCCACGAGCAGTACTTC.

The V and J genes are TRBV4-1 and TRBJ1-5; D is uncertain. The CDR3 is 14 residues long. V shed 8 bases and J shed 0 bases, with 11 bases lying between them. From germline, CDR1 is MGHRA and CDR2 YSYEKL. The CDR3 is CASEKAYSNQPQHF. CDR3 DNA: TGCGCCAGCGAGAAGGCGTATAGCAATCAGCCCCAGCATTTT.

The CDR3 is CASSVTDNTGELFF. DNA of the CDR3: TGTGCCAGCAGCGTGACAGATAACACCGGGGAGCTGTTTTTT. This rearrangement joins TRBV9 to TRBJ2-2, with D possibly matching TRBD1 (5 bases). Germline CDR1 and CDR2: SGDLS and YYNGEE. V gave up 2 bases and J gave up 2 bases, with 7 bases separating them. The CDR3 extends over 14 amino acids.

In its sample, this clone was seen a few times. The chain carries TRBV30 and TRBJ2-2; a possible D gene is TRBD2 (5 bases). Germline V lookup: CDR1 GTSNPN, CDR2 SVGIG (reference sequence). Trimming stripped 2 bases from V and 4 bases from J, with 14 bases between. The CDR3 runs to 15 residues. CDR3 residues: CAWSNWGESTGELFF. DNA for the CDR3: TGTGCCTGGAGTAACTGGGGAGAGAGCACCGGGGAGCTGTTTTTT.

The V call is TRBV5-4, the J call TRBJ1-1; unclear D gene. Trimming stripped 4 bases from V and 0 bases from J, with 13 bases between. This CDR3 comprises 15 residues. Germline CDR1 and CDR2: SGHNT and YYREEE (reference sequence). The CDR3 loop is CASSPTSVMNTEAFF. The CDR3 DNA reads as TGTGCCAGCAGCCCAACATCGGTTATGAACACTGAAGCTTTCTTT.